The T cell receptor (beta chain) described here comes from a study of T-cell memory formation after mild COVID-19. For the study at large: Each donor largely had its own TCR clusters. Whole-study findings and limits: Clones contracting across day 15 to 85 had a balanced CD4/CD8 profile; later expanding clones leaned CD4+.

Looked up from germline, CDR1 is MNHEY and CDR2 is SVGAGI. V was cut by 2 bases and J by 4 bases, with 9 bases left in between. The length of the CDR3 is 13 residues. Each CDR3 protein is one row after TCRdb ran MiXCR on the 5' RACE reads. The sample comprises 350,000 to 500,000 distinct CDR3 sequences, around 20% of which are singletons, and roughly 8% rests with the top ten. To note about this clonotype: Its target is not known.

This TCR was recovered from an adult woman who had mild COVID-19 (a few samples of this study predate the infection). Cell type and time point are not known. Sequencing was carried out using PBMCs or a T cell subset sorted from them (not recorded which). V is TRBV6-5 and J is TRBJ2-7; D is ambiguous. The CDR3 DNA reads as TGTGCCAGCAGTTACCAGACACCATACGAGCAGTACTTC. The encoded protein is CASSYQTPYEQYF.